This T cell receptor beta chain is from a study of cytomegalovirus exposure and HLA in healthy donors. Overall study context: Of some 360 genotyped donors, more than 75% clustered with self-reported Caucasian donors. Study-level findings and limits: One variant, a missense change in DCLRE1C, was linked in a later analysis to TCR beta V- and J-gene trimming.

Germline V lookup: CDR1 SGDLS, CDR2 YYNGEE. The CDR3 sequence is 11 residues long. V lost 0 bases and J lost 10, with 5 bases in between. These donors counted as nominally healthy when sampled, but unrecorded immune exposures were likely. This clone was recorded only once. The antigen remains undetermined. The study ran its PCR with 60 Vbeta and 13 Jbeta primers. Profiling relied on immunoSEQ multiplex PCR, and the TCRdb table lists in-frame clones only, not all of them. Among 150,000 to 200,000 clones, 60% to 80% were seen once, and the ten largest hold around 1.5%. This clonotype was sampled from a woman aged 25 to 39 in good health and CMV-seronegative. V gene TRBV9 combines with J gene TRBJ2-1, with D unresolved. Material: PBMCs. The CDR3 loop is CASSVAREQFF. The CDR3 DNA reads TGTGCCAGCAGCGTAGCTCGGGAGCAGTTCTTC.